This T cell receptor beta chain was found in a study of CD8+ T cells in alopecia areata. In germline, CDR1 is MNHEY, CDR2 SVGAGI. Trimming stripped 5 bases from V and 8 bases from J, with 15 bases between. This CDR3 is 14 amino acids long. As the sequencing template, cDNA was produced by extracting RNA and reverse transcribing it. Sequenced by immunoSEQ multiplex PCR; TCRdb stores in-frame clones only, minus some. The sample has fewer than 250,000 clones, roughly 57% seen once. V is TRBV6-5 and J is TRBJ1-4; D perhaps matches TRBD1 (6 bases). The material was CD4+ T cells sorted from blood, obtained at week 0. The clonotype was recovered from a human donor with alopecia areata. The CDR3 region is CASSPPGAGEKLFF. CDR3 bases: TGTGCCAGCAGTCCACCGGGGGCTGGCGAAAAACTGTTTTTT.